This T cell receptor (beta chain) was captured by sequencing in a study of cytomegalovirus exposure and HLA in healthy donors. PCR involved 60 Vbeta and 13 Jbeta primers. The assay was immunoSEQ multiplex PCR, and TCRdb's table has in-frame clones only and misses some. The data hold roughly 130,000 clones, with 75% to 85% observed a single time. CDR3 size: 15 residues. Per germline, CDR1 SGHAT and CDR2 FQNNGV. V lost 2 bases and J lost 2, with 13 bases in between. The V and J genes are TRBV11-2 and TRBJ2-7; weak D call: TRBD2 (6 bases). The sample consisted of PBMCs. This receptor was identified in a male donor in good health and CMV-seronegative. Here the CDR3 reads CASSLTRDSAYEQYF. The CDR3 DNA reads as TGTGCCAGCAGCTTAACCCGGGACTCAGCCTACGAGCAGTACTTC.